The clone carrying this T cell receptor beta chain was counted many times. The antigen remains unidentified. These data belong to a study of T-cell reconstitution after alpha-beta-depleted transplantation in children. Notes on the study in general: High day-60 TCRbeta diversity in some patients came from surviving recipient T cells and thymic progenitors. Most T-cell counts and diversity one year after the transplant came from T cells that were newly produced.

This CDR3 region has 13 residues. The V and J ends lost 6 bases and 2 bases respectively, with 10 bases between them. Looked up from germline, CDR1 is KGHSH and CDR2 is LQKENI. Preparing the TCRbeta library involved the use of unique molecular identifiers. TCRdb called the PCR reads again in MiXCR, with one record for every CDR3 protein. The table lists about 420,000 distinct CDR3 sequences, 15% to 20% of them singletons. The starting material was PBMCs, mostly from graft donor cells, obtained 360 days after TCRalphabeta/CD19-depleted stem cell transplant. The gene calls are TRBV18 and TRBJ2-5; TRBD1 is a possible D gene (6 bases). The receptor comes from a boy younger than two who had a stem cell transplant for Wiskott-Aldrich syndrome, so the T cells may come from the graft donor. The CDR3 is CASSHGQQETQYF. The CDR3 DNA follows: TGTGCCAGCTCCCACGGACAGCAAGAGACCCAGTACTTC.